This is a list of T cell receptor beta chains from one sample in a study of T cells in Graves' hyperthyroidism and ophthalmopathy. One entry per CDR3 protein, called by TCRdb with MiXCR from the multiplex PCR reads. The table shows hundreds of thousands of distinct CDR3 sequences, with 12% to 15% occurring only once. The sequenced sample was blood. Receptor source: a woman aged 18-35 years with Graves' hyperthyroidism. Each CDR3 is given without its conserved first and last residue. The D gene is left open where the match is weak.

>.|TRBV5-8|11|TRBJ1-1
ASSSGIVTEAF
>.|TRBV15|12|TRBJ1-5
ATSIFGVDQPQH
>.|TRBV30|11|TRBJ2-3
AWSLSAADTQY
>.|TRBV4-1|13|TRBJ2-1
ASSLLRTGYNEQF
>TRBD1|TRBV4-2|17|TRBJ2-6
ASSSYSGQEDSGANVLT
>.|TRBV20-1|11|TRBJ1-2
SASSQGFMGYT
>.|TRBV20-1|13|TRBJ1-3
SGRPSRGSGNTIY
>.|TRBV11-2|12|TRBJ1-1
ASSLGWINTEAF
>.|TRBV2|11|TRBJ2-7
ASSTDKSYEQY
>TRBD2|TRBV20-1|14|TRBJ2-3
SARAGLAGVLDTQY
>TRBD1|TRBV5-1|15|TRBJ1-6
ASSLAGTGGIGSPLH
>TRBD1|TRBV11-2|9|TRBJ1-1
ASSLGQGAF
>.|TRBV27|13|TRBJ1-5
ASSASRQGNQPQH
>TRBD1|TRBV7-9|13|TRBJ1-1
ASSLEAGGRSEAF
>.|TRBV9|13|TRBJ2-7
ASSTAGLPNNEQY
>.|TRBV28|12|TRBJ1-4
ASSFPRDNEKLF
>.|TRBV29-1|10|TRBJ2-4
SVEDLLLFQY
>TRBD2|TRBV5-1|14|TRBJ2-1
ASSLFAGAANNEQF
>.|TRBV18|12|TRBJ2-7
ASSPRGRGGEQY
>.|TRBV28|10|TRBJ1-2
ASSSPTYGYT
>.|TRBV18|11|TRBJ1-2
ASSPGAAYGYT
>.|TRBV11-2|12|TRBJ2-7
TSSLGGFSYEQY
>.|TRBV11-2|16|TRBJ2-1
ASSLVVPGSKLYNEQF
>.|TRBV3-1|12|TRBJ1-2
ASSLRQLNYGYT
>TRBD1|TRBV11-2|15|TRBJ2-3
ASSLWDRGPWEDTQY
>.|TRBV24-1|11|TRBJ2-7
ATGSPSSYEQY
>.|TRBV29-1|13|TRBJ2-7
SVLGPTGFSYEQY
>.|TRBV14|11|TRBJ2-7
ASSVGLIYEQY
>TRBD2|TRBV6-5|13|TRBJ2-7
ASSYSGLAANEQY
>.|TRBV18|11|TRBJ2-7
ASSVQGYNEQY
>TRBD1|TRBV4-1|13|TRBJ1-4
ASSQPRQGNEKLF
>.|TRBV28|12|TRBJ2-5
ASSPDLSAETQY
>TRBD2|TRBV29-1|10|TRBJ2-7
SVGGTSYEQY
>TRBD1|TRBV7-9|13|TRBJ1-4
ASSVTGAHNEKLF
>TRBD1|TRBV29-1|10|TRBJ1-1
SGGTETSEAF
>.|TRBV12-3/TRBV12-4|11|TRBJ2-1
ASRQLRSNEQF
>TRBD2|TRBV9|13|TRBJ2-3
ASSVDGRLPDTQY
>.|TRBV20-1|14|TRBJ2-2
SAMAGSGQHRGELF
>.|TRBV10-3|14|TRBJ1-2
AISEKNPGWDYGYT
>TRBD2|TRBV7-2|13|TRBJ2-1
ASSLGTAGGNEQF
>TRBD2|TRBV6-1|12|TRBJ2-1
ASRDSGFYNEQF
>.|TRBV2|11|TRBJ2-1
ASSFDRNNEQF
>.|TRBV14|12|TRBJ1-1
ASSLNIGSAEAF
>.|TRBV20-1|10|TRBJ2-1
SAAFGSNEQF
>TRBD1|TRBV20-1|11|TRBJ1-2
SAETGASYGYT
>.|TRBV24-1|12|TRBJ1-2
ATSDLSVNYGYT
>TRBD1|TRBV24-1|14|TRBJ2-3
ATSAADRRNTDTQY
>.|TRBV28|13|TRBJ2-1
ASSYRAPAPNEQF
>TRBD2|TRBV10-3|12|TRBJ2-7
AISPREATYEQY
>TRBD2|TRBV20-1|12|TRBJ2-7
SARAAGGLSEQY
>.|TRBV19|10|TRBJ2-1
ASKGVANEQF
>TRBD1|TRBV6-1|17|TRBJ2-6
ASSPEWDSFSSGANVLT
>.|TRBV7-3|13|TRBJ1-1
ASSFGRGTKAEAF
>.|TRBV7-9|12|TRBJ2-3
ASSATSSTDTQY
>TRBD2|TRBV27|15|TRBJ2-3
ASSLLGGRSSTDTQY
>.|TRBV30|12|TRBJ2-1
AWRLIEPDNEQF
>.|TRBV14|14|TRBJ2-5
ASSQTTGKPQETQY